What follows is one T cell receptor beta chain and its context. The antigen remains unidentified. The data were obtained in a study of chemoradiotherapy in HPV16-positive cancers. Study at large: A couple of HPV16-positive patients' cells yielded candidate HPV-specific clones and common motifs. Whole-study results and caveats: The functional HPV-specific definition rests on just a couple of HPV16-positive patients. Candidate HPV-specific clones and E7-related TCR motifs grew in tumor during treatment.

Libraries were prepared by immunoSEQ multiplex PCR; TCRdb keeps only in-frame clonotypes and omits some of them. The repertoire includes approximately 35,000 clones, approximately 90% of them detected once, and roughly 3.9% sits in the top ten. The sequencing used blood, collected from a patient who underwent chemoradiotherapy. This receptor was identified in a human donor with HPV-associated anogenital cancer.

This CDR3 is CASSFTSGGVNEQFF. For the CDR3, the DNA is TGTGCCAGCAGTTTCACTAGCGGGGGGGTCAATGAGCAGTTCTTC. The rearrangement links TRBV11-2 to TRBJ2-1; TRBD2 matches 13 bases. The CDR3 length is 15 residues. J was trimmed by 6 bases and V by 6 bases; bases with no gene match: 5. Germline V gene sequence: CDR1 SGHAT, CDR2 FQNNGV. The whole variable domain, filled in from reference TRBV11-2 and TRBJ2-1, reads EAGVAQSPRYKIIEKRQSVAFWCNPISGHATLYWYQQILGQGPKLLIQFQNNGVVDDSQLPKDRFSAERLKGVDSTLKIQPAKLEDSAVYLCASSFTSGGVNEQFFGPGTRLTVL.